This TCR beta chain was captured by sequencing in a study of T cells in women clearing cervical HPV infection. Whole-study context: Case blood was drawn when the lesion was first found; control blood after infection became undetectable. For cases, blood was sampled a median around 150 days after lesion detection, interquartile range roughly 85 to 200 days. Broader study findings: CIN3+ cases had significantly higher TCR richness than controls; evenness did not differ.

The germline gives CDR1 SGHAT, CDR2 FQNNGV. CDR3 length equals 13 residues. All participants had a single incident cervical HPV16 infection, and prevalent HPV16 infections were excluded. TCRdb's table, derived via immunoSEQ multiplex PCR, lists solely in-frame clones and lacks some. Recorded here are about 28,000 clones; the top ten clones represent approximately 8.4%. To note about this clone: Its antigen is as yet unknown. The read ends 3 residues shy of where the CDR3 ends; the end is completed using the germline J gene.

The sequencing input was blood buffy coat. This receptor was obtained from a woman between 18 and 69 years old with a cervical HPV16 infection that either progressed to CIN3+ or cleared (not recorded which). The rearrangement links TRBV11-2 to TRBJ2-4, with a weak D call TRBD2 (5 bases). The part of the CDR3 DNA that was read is TGTGCCAGCAGCTTATCGGGGTTCTACGGT. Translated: CASSLSGFYG. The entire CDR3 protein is CASSLSGFYGQYF. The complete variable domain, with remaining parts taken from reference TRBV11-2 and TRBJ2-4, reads EAGVAQSPRYKIIEKRQSVAFWCNPISGHATLYWYQQILGQGPKLLIQFQNNGVVDDSQLPKDRFSAERLKGVDSTLKIQPAKLEDSAVYLCASSLSGFYGQYFGAGTRLSVL.